This is a list of T cell receptor beta chains from one sample in a study of tumor and adjacent non-tumor tissue in lung cancer. TCRdb called the multiplex PCR reads again in MiXCR, with one record for every CDR3 protein. This sample carries under 150,000 distinct CDR3 sequences, roughly 66% of them seen once, and the ten largest clones take 18%. Material for sequencing was lung tumor tissue. Receptors originate from a man between 60 and 70 years old with small cell lung cancer. CDR3s include the opening cysteine and the closing phenylalanine or tryptophan. Fields, in order: V gene, J gene, D gene, clone size, CDR3 protein. The D gene is left open where the match is weak. The size field is filled for only some rows; it gives once, few, many or a size class.

>TRBV5-4|TRBJ2-7|NA|few
CASSLYPREQYF
>TRBV4-1|TRBJ1-3|NA|many
CASRRDLSSGNTIYF
>TRBV13|TRBJ2-1|NA|NA
CISSLVGQGNNEQFF
>TRBV5-5|TRBJ2-1|NA|NA
CASSLGSAYNEQFF
>TRBV4-1|TRBJ2-4|NA|NA
CVSSQDPSGLSKNIQYF
>TRBV6-1|TRBJ1-2|NA|many
CASRQTQSSGYGYTF
>TRBV30|TRBJ2-2|NA|NA
CAWRGPFTTGELFF
>TRBV4-1|TRBJ1-5|NA|NA
CASSQDSGDDPRPQHF
>TRBV10-3|TRBJ1-2|NA|NA
CAISDLDRRSDGYTF
>TRBV20-1|TRBJ2-1|TRBD2|NA
CSARPTSGNYNEHFF
>TRBV29-1|TRBJ2-1|NA|NA
CSVEDLRGSGEEFF
>TRBV5-1|TRBJ2-5|NA|NA
CASSFRDTQETQYF
>TRBV12-3/TRBV12-4|TRBJ2-2|NA|few
CASSFFGGELFF